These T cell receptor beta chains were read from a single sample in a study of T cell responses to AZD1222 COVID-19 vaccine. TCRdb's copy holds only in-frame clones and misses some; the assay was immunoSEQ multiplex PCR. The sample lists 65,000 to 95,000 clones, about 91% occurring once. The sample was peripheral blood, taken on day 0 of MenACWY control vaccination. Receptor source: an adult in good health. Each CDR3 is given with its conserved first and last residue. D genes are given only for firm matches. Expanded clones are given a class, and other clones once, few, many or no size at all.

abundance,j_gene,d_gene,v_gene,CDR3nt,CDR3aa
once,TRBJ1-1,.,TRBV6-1,TGTGCCAGCAGTGAAGCGTTCAGTCGAGATGAAGCTTTCTTT,CASSEAFSRDEAFF
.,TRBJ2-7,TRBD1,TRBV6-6,TGTGCCAGCAGTCCGACCGGGACAGGGGCCTACGAGCAGTACTTC,CASSPTGTGAYEQYF
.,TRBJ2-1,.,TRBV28,TGTGCCAGCAGTGCCGACCCCCCGGGGTGGAAGCAGTTCTTC,CASSADPPGWKQFF
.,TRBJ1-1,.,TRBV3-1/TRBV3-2,TGTGCCAGCAGCCAAGTTTTGGGGGCAGGGACTGAAGCTTTCTTT,CASSQVLGAGTEAFF
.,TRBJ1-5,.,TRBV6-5,TGTGCCAGCAGGGGTCCAGGGAACAATCAGCCCCAGCATTTT,CASRGPGNNQPQHF
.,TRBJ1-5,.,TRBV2,TGTGCCAGCAGTGAGGGCGGGAGGCGAAGCAATCAGCCCCAGCATTTT,CASSEGGRRSNQPQHF
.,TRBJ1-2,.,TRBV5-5,TGTGCCAGCAGCTTGGCTCCCAAAGATGGCTACACCTTC,CASSLAPKDGYTF
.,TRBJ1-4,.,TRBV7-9,TGTGCCAGCAGCTTGGGCACGTTGGGTGTAACTAATGAAAAACTGTTTTTT,CASSLGTLGVTNEKLFF
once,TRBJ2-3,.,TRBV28,TGTGCCAGCAGTGGCAACACAGATACGCAGTATTTT,CASSGNTDTQYF
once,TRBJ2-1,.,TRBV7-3,TGTGCCAGCAGCCCGGGGTACAATGAGCAGTTCTTC,CASSPGYNEQFF
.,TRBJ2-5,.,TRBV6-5,TGTGCCAGCACCCCACGGCGTGGGCGGGAGACCCAGTACTTC,CASTPRRGRETQYF
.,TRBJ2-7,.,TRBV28,TGTGCCAGCAGCCCCGTTAGGCAGGGGTCCTACGAGCAGTACTTC,CASSPVRQGSYEQYF
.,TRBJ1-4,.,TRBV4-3,TGCGCCAGCAGCCAAGATCGGGCAGGGCTAGAAAAACTGTTTTTT,CASSQDRAGLEKLFF
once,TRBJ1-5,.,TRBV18,TGTGCCAGCTCACCACGGCAGGGTTTGGGTCAGCCCCAGCATTTT,CASSPRQGLGQPQHF
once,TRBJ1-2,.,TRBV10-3,TGTGCCAGCAGGGACAACAACTATGGCTACACCTTC,CASRDNNYGYTF
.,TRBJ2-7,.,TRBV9,TGTGCCAGCAGCCCCCTATCTGGCGGCAGCTCCTACGAGCAGTACTTC,CASSPLSGGSSYEQYF
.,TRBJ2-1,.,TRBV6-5,TGTGCCAGCAGCGAGGGAAACAATGAGCAGTTCTTC,CASSEGNNEQFF
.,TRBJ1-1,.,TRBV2,TGTGCCAGCAGTGATTTGGGCCAGATGAACACTGAAGCTTTCTTT,CASSDLGQMNTEAFF
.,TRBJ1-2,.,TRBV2,TGTGCCAGCACTGAAGCTGCCCCTTCCGGCTACACCTTC,CASTEAAPSGYTF
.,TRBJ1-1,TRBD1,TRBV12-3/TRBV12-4,TGTGCCCAGGGGGGGGAAATAGAAGCTTTCTTT,CAQGGEIEAFF
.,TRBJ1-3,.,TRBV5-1,TGCGCCAGCAGCTTGGTTTCAAGGGACTCTGGAAACACCATATATTTT,CASSLVSRDSGNTIYF
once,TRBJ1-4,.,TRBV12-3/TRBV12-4,TGTGCCAGCGGGCAAAATGAAAAACTGTTTTTT,CASGQNEKLFF
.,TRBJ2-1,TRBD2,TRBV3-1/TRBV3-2,TGTGCCAGCAGCCAAGATCCGGGAGGGTGGTTCTTC,CASSQDPGGWFF
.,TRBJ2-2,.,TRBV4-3,TGCGCCAGCAGCCAAGATACCAGCGCTATCGGGGAGCTGTTTTTT,CASSQDTSAIGELFF
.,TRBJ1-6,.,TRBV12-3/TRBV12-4,TGTGCCAGCAGTAGGACGCTTGCTTCACCCCTCCACTTT,CASSRTLASPLHF
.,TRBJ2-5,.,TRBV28,TGTGCCAGCAGTTTTGGTCAGGGCCGCGAGACCCAGTACTTC,CASSFGQGRETQYF
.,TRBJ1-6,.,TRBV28,TGTGCCAGCAGGGAGGGGGTGCGCGGGAATTCACCCCTCCACTTT,CASREGVRGNSPLHF
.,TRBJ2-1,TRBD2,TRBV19,TGTGCCAGTGCCGGGGGGGCGGTGAACAATGAGCAGTTCTTC,CASAGGAVNNEQFF
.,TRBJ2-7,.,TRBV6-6,TGTGCCAGCAGTTACTCCGGCGTCTACGAGCAGTACTTC,CASSYSGVYEQYF
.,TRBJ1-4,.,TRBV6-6,TGTGCCAGCAGTGATTCCAGCAGGGTGGAGGAAAAACTGTTTTTT,CASSDSSRVEEKLFF
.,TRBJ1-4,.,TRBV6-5,TGTGCCAGCAGTTATACGGACAGCCTTAATGAAAAACTGTTTTTT,CASSYTDSLNEKLFF
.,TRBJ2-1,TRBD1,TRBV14,TGTGCCAGCAGCCAGACAGGGGCTATATCCTACAATGAGCAGTTCTTC,CASSQTGAISYNEQFF
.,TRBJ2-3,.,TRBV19,TGTGCCAGTAGTAGGGGGACAATGCAAGATACGCAGTATTTT,CASSRGTMQDTQYF
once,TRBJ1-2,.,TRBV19,TGTGCCAGTACCGATGGGGGGTCAGTAAACTATGGCTACACCTTC,CASTDGGSVNYGYTF
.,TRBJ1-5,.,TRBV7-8,TGTGCCAGCAGCTTAGACCTGTATAGCAATCAGCCCCAGCATTTT,CASSLDLYSNQPQHF
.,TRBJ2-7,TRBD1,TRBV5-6,TGTGCCAGCAGCTTGGGCGGGACAGGGCGGAACGAGCAGTACTTC,CASSLGGTGRNEQYF
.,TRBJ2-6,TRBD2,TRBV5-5,TGTGCCAGCAGCTTATCTTCGGGAGGACTTGGGGCCAACGTCCTGACTTTC,CASSLSSGGLGANVLTF
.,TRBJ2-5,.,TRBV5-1,TGCGCCAGCAGCACCCAGGGCACCTCGGGAGAGACCCAGTACTTC,CASSTQGTSGETQYF
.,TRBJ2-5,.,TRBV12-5,TGTGCTAGTGCACCTTTACCCTTCCAAGAGACCCAGTACTTC,CASAPLPFQETQYF
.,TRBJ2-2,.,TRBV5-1,TGCGCCAGCAGCACATCCTCACCTACCGGGGAGCTGTTTTTT,CASSTSSPTGELFF
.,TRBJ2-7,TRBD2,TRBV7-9,TGTGCCAGCAGCCAAGGACTAGCGTTCTACGAGCAGTACTTC,CASSQGLAFYEQYF
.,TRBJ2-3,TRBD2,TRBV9,TGTGCCAGCAGCGGTCGACTAGCGGGGGGAGATACGCAGTATTTT,CASSGRLAGGDTQYF
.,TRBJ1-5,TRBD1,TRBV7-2,TGTGCCAGCAGCTTGTTCAGGGGGAGCAATCAGCCCCAGCATTTT,CASSLFRGSNQPQHF
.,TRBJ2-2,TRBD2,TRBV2,TGTGCCAGCAGTGAAACGATACTAGCGGCGAACACCGGGGAGCTGTTTTTT,CASSETILAANTGELFF
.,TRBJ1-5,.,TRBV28,TGTGCCAGCAGTCCCTTAAATCAAGGGGCCCTTAGCAATCAGCCCCAGCATTTT,CASSPLNQGALSNQPQHF